The clone carrying this T cell receptor beta chain appeared many times. Its antigen remains unidentified. Thyroid surgery was preceded by no treatment in any patient. TCRdb re-called the PCR reads with MiXCR. The repertoire has fewer than 20,000 clones, 21% of them found once; the top ten carry 15% to 20%. The germline V gene encodes CDR1 GTSNPN and CDR2 SVGIG (reference sequence). The CDR3 has 15 amino acids. The ends were cut back, 2 bases at V and 0 bases at J, with 14 bases in the middle. The data belong to a study of metastatic and nonmetastatic thyroid tumors. General study results and limits: Benign nodules were reported to have significantly lower TCR beta diversity than malignant thyroid tumors, in blood and tumor.

Source material: tumor tissue. The chain is built from TRBV30 and TRBJ2-7; a possible D gene is TRBD1 (5 bases). The clonotype originates from a female donor with papillary thyroid cancer or a benign thyroid nodule (not recorded which). Some clones in this sample may be carry-over from other donors' samples. CDR3 DNA sequence: TGTGCCTGGAGTTCCCGGACATCCTACTCCTACGAGCAGTACTTC. It codes for CAWSSRTSYSYEQYF.